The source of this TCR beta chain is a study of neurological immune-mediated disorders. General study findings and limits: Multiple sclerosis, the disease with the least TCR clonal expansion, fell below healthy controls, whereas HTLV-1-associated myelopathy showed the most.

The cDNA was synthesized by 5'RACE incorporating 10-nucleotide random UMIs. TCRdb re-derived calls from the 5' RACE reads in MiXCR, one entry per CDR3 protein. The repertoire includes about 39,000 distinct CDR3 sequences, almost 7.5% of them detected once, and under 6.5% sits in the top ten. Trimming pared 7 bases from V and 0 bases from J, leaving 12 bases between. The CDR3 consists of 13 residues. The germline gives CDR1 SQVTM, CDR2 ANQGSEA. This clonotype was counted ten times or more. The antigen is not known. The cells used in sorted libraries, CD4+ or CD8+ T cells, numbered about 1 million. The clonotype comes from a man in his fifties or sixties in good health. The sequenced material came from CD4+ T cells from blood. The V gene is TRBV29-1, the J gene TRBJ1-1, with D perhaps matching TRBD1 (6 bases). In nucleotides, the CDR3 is TGCAGCGGGGGAGGACAGCTGAACACTGAAGCTTTCTTT. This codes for CSGGGQLNTEAFF.